Presented here are 21 T cell receptor beta chains from one specimen sequenced in a study of blood T cells in healthy people across ages. Together with a sample-barcoded 5' primer, a J-beta primer mix was included in a second PCR lasting about 6 to 11 cycles. One entry per CDR3 protein, called by TCRdb with MiXCR from the 5' RACE reads. Found here are roughly 1.4 million distinct CDR3 sequences, approximately 59% of them singletons; the top ten hold more than 6%. Sequenced sample: blood. The origin of the receptors is a man between 18 and 35 years old in good health.

This clonotype came up a few times. The chain combines TRBV5-6 with TRBJ1-6; D is undetermined. CDR3 length equals 15 residues. From germline, CDR1 is SGHDT and CDR2 YYEEEE. V lost 2 bases and J lost 6, with 12 bases in between. The CDR3 DNA follows: TGTGCCAGCAGCTTTCTCGGTACGGTTAATTCACCCCTCCACTTT. Translation: CASSFLGTVNSPLHF.

In this sample, this clonotype turned up a few times. This chain uses TRBV20-1 with TRBJ1-1, with no clear D. Germline loops: CDR1 DFQATT, CDR2 SNEGSKA (reference sequence). V dropped 3 bases and J dropped 1 base, with 3 bases sitting between them. The CDR3 consists of 11 residues. CDR3 in amino acids: CSARQNTEAFF. The CDR3 DNA reads as TGCAGTGCTAGGCAGAACACTGAAGCTTTCTTT.

This clonotype occurred a few times. The V call is TRBV27, the J call TRBJ1-2, with D unclear. CDR1 is MNHEY and CDR2 is SMNVEV in the germline V gene (reference sequence). The CDR3 runs 13 residues. Between the trimmed V and J ends, which lost 11 bases and 5 bases, there was a span of 18 bases. CDR3 loop: CARQKRQTYGYTF. The CDR3 bases are TGTGCCCGCCAAAAGAGGCAGACTTATGGCTACACCTTC.

The chain employs TRBV5-5 and TRBJ2-2; 10 bases fit TRBD2. The V and J ends lost 3 bases and 4 bases, in that order; junction bases with no gene match: 9. The CDR3 has 17 amino acids. CDR1 is SGHKS and CDR2 is YYEKEE in the germline V gene (reference sequence). The CDR3 here is CASSWPSSGSITGELFF. In nucleotides, the CDR3 is TGTGCCAGCAGCTGGCCCTCTAGCGGGAGCATCACCGGGGAGCTGTTTTTT.

V and J are TRBV10-3 and TRBJ1-2; D might be TRBD1 (6 bases). Germline loops: CDR1 ENHRY, CDR2 SYGVKD. The CDR3 covers 16 residues. V was pared by 4 bases and J by 5 bases, with 20 bases between. CDR3: CAISGSEWGASYGYTF. The CDR3 bases are TGTGCCATCAGTGGGTCTGAGTGGGGGGCGAGTTATGGCTACACCTTC.

This clonotype was detected only a few times. The V call is TRBV27, the J call TRBJ2-4, with D possibly TRBD2 on 5 matching bases. The CDR3 is 12 residues long. Germline V lookup: CDR1 MNHEY, CDR2 SMNVEV (reference sequence). Trimming cost V 7 bases and J 10 bases, with 14 bases left between them. The CDR3 spells CASNDPAGIQYF. CDR3 nucleotides: TGTGCCAGCAACGACCCCGCGGGTATTCAGTACTTC.

V usage is TRBV20-1 and J usage is TRBJ2-3; tentative D call: TRBD2 (6 bases). V lost 3 bases to trimming and J lost 5 bases, with 12 bases between them. Germline V gene lookup returns CDR1 DFQATT and CDR2 SNEGSKA (reference sequence). This CDR3 comprises 13 residues. The DNA for the CDR3 is TGCAGTGCTAGCGGGGGTGCTTTAGATACGCAGTATTTT. It translates to CSASGGALDTQYF.

This clonotype was observed a few times. This chain links TRBV29-1 with TRBJ2-1; TRBD1 might be the D (7 bases). V was clipped by 6 bases and J by 6 bases, with 30 bases between them. The CDR3 is 18 residues long. The germline V gene encodes CDR1 SQVTM and CDR2 ANQGSEA. The DNA of the CDR3 is TGCAGCGTGCCCGCCCCTCGGAGGGGGCTACCAGCATCCAATGAGCAGTTCTTC. Protein product: CSVPAPRRGLPASNEQFF.

CDR3 sequence: CASSQDLKWASRPNEQFF. CDR3 coding DNA: TGTGCCAGCAGCCAAGATTTGAAATGGGCTAGCCGGCCGAATGAGCAGTTCTTC. The J gene is TRBJ2-1, the V gene TRBV3-1, with TRBD2 as a possible D gene (5 bases). The V gene's germline CDR1 is LGHDT and CDR2 YNNKEL (reference sequence). CDR3 length: 18 residues. V was clipped by 0 bases and J by 7 bases, with 22 bases between them.

This chain joins TRBV6-5 and TRBJ1-1, with D unclear. V lost 6 bases and J 5 bases, leaving 13 bases between the germline ends. This CDR3 has 13 residues. The germline CDR1 and CDR2 sequences are MNHEY and SVGAGI. The CDR3 DNA is TGTGCCAGCAGCGTCCTAGGAGGGACTGAAGCTTTCTTT. It yields the protein CASSVLGGTEAFF.

The chain couples TRBV4-3 to TRBJ2-2; 14 bases align to TRBD2. Losses at the gene ends were 1 base for V and 8 bases for J; bases not matched to a gene: 6. This CDR3 is 17 amino acids long. Germline CDR1 and CDR2: LGHNA and YSLEER. CDR3 loop: CASSQGWTSGGRGELFF. CDR3 DNA sequence: TGCGCCAGCAGCCAAGGATGGACTAGCGGGGGGAGAGGGGAGCTGTTTTTT.

J is TRBJ2-7 and V is TRBV11-2, with D possibly TRBD2 on 7 matching bases. The CDR3 has 16 amino acids. The V gene's germline CDR1 is SGHAT and CDR2 FQNNGV. V gave up 1 base and J gave up 7 bases, with 20 bases separating them. CDR3 protein: CASSLAVTRGDNEQYF. The CDR3 DNA sequence: TGTGCCAGCAGCTTAGCGGTCACCCGGGGGGACAATGAGCAGTACTTC.

The chain uses TRBV4-1 and TRBJ1-6, with 7 bases identical to TRBD1. CDR3 length: 16 amino acids. Germline CDR1 reads MGHRA; CDR2 reads YSYEKL. V shed 2 bases and J 5 bases; nucleotides not matched to a gene: 6. The CDR3 loop is CASSQMPQGNNSPLHF. CDR3 sequence (DNA): TGCGCCAGCAGCCAAATGCCACAGGGGAATAATTCACCCCTCCACTTT.

This chain connects TRBV29-1 to TRBJ2-1; TRBD2 aligns across 7 bases. J lost 9 bases, V lost 6 bases, and 11 bases had no gene match. Germline CDR1 reads SQVTM; CDR2 reads ANQGSEA. The CDR3 sequence is 13 residues long. The chain's CDR3 is CSVAGGNLVEQFF. The CDR3 DNA follows: TGCAGCGTCGCCGGGGGGAATCTAGTTGAGCAGTTCTTC.

The chain employs TRBV20-1 and TRBJ2-3, with TRBD1 identical over 9 bases. Per the germline V gene, CDR1 is DFQATT and CDR2 is SNEGSKA (reference sequence). The J segment lost 3 bases and the V segment lost 5 bases, leaving 9 bases of the junction unmatched. This CDR3 is 15 amino acids long. The CDR3 DNA reads as TGCAGTGCTGAGGACAGGGGCGTTTCGACAGATACGCAGTATTTT. Translation gives CSAEDRGVSTDTQYF.

This clonotype was found a few times. The V call is TRBV6-5, the J call TRBJ2-7, with D hard to call. The CDR3 has 14 amino acids. Germline V gene data show CDR1 as MNHEY and CDR2 as SVGAGI. Trimming stripped 2 bases from V and 2 bases from J, with 10 bases between. This chain's CDR3 is CASSYAGQTYEQYF. DNA for the CDR3: TGTGCCAGCAGTTACGCTGGGCAGACCTACGAGCAGTACTTC.

J is TRBJ2-4 and V is TRBV15, with 7 bases that match TRBD2. CDR1 LNHNV and CDR2 YYDKDF come from the germline V gene (reference sequence). This CDR3 contains 15 residues. J gave up 3 bases and V 2 bases, and 4 bases lay outside the gene matches. CDR3 nucleotide sequence: TGTGCCACCAGCAGATGGGGGGGTGGCAAAAACATTCAGTACTTC. Its translation: CATSRWGGGKNIQYF.

CDR3 in DNA: TGTGCCAGCAGTACACCGGACAGAGCTACCCCACCTGGGGCCAACGTCCTGACTTTC. As protein: CASSTPDRATPPGANVLTF. The chain couples TRBV28 to TRBJ2-6, with D perhaps TRBD1 (6 bases). This CDR3 contains 19 residues. Germline assignment: CDR1 MDHEN and CDR2 SYDVKM. The ends were cut back, 5 bases at V and 2 bases at J, with 22 bases in the middle. Filled out from reference TRBV28 and TRBJ2-6, the complete variable domain reads DVKVTQSSRYLVKRTGEKVFLECVQDMDHENMFWYRQDPGLGLRLIYFSYDVKMKEKGDIPEGYSVSREKKERFSLILESASTNQTSMYLCASSTPDRATPPGANVLTFGAGSRLTVL.

The chain combines TRBV12-3 or TRBV12-4 with TRBJ2-1; possible D gene TRBD1, 5 bases. With 6 bases removed from V and 4 bases from J, the gap between germline ends came to 22 bases. The CDR3 has 17 residues. This chain's CDR3 is CASSLPEVWGPYNEQFF. Written as DNA, the CDR3 is TGTGCCAGCAGCCTACCAGAGGTTTGGGGCCCTTACAATGAGCAGTTCTTC.

The sample holds a few counts of this clonotype. The chain recombines TRBV4-1 with TRBJ1-2, with TRBD1 matching 8 bases. V was clipped by 1 base and J by 8 bases; unmatched bases: 6. The CDR3 loop spans 14 amino acids. Germline-derived CDR1 and CDR2 are MGHRA and YSYEKL. In DNA form, the CDR3 reads TGCGCCAGCAGCCAAGTTCAAACAGGGGGAGGCTACACCTTC. This encodes CASSQVQTGGGYTF.

J is TRBJ2-7 and V is TRBV20-1, with D perhaps TRBD1 (6 bases). Between the trimmed V and J ends, which lost 1 base and 0 bases, there was a span of 13 bases. CDR1 and CDR2 from the germline V gene are DFQATT and SNEGSKA (reference sequence). The CDR3 sequence is 15 residues long. CDR3 protein: CSARGNRETSYEQYF. CDR3 DNA: TGCAGTGCTAGAGGGAACAGGGAAACCTCCTACGAGCAGTACTTC.